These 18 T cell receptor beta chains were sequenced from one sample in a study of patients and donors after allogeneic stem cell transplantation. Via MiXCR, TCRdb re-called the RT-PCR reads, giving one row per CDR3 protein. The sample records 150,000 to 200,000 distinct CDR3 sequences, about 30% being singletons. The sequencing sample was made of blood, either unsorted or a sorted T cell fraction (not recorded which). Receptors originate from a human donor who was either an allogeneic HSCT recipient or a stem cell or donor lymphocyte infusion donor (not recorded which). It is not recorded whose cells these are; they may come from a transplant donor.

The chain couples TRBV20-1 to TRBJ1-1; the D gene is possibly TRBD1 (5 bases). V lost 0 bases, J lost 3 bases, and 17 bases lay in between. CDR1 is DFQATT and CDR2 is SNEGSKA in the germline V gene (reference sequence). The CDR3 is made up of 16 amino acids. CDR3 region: CSAREGAGQDHTEAFF. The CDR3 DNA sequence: TGCAGTGCTAGAGAAGGGGCGGGGCAGGATCACACTGAAGCTTTCTTT.

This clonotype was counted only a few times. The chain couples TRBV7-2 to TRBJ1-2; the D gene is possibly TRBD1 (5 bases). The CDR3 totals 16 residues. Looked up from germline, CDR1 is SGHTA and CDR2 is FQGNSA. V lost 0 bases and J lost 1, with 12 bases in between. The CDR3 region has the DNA TGTGCCAGCAGCTTAGCGCGGACACAAGTTAACTATGGCTACACCTTC. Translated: CASSLARTQVNYGYTF.

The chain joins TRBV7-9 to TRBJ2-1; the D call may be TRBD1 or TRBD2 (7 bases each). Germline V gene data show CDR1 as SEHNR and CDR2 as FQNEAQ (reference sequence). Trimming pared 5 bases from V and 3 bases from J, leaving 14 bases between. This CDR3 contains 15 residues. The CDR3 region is CASSGEGAHYNEQFF. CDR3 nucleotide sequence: TGTGCCAGCAGCGGGGAGGGGGCGCACTACAATGAGCAGTTCTTC.

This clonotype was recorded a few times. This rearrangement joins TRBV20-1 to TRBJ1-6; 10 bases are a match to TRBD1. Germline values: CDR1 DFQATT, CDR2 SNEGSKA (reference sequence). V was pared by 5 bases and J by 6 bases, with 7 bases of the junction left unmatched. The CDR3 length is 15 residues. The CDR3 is CSAPTRDRGNSPLHF. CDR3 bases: TGCAGTGCTCCAACCCGGGACAGGGGTAATTCACCCCTCCACTTT.

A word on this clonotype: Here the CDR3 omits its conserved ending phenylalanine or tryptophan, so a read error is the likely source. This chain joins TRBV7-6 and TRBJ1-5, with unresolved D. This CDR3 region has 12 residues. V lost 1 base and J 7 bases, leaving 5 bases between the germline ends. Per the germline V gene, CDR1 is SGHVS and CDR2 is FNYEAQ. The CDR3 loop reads CASSLVGQPQHL. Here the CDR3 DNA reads TGTGCCAGCAGCTTAGTGGGACAGCCCCAGCATTTG.

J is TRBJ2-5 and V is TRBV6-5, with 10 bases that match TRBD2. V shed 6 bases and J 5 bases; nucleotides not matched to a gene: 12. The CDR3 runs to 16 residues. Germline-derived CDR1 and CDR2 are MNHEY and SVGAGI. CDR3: CASSPSGRWSRETQYF. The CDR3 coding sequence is TGTGCCAGCAGCCCTAGCGGGAGATGGAGTAGGGAGACCCAGTACTTC.

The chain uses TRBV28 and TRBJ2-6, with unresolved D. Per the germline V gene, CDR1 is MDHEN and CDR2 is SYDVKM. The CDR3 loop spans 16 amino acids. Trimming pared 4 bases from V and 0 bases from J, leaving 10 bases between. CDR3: CASSSLLSSGANVLTF. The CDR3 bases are TGTGCCAGCAGTTCCCTCTTGAGCTCTGGGGCCAACGTCCTGACTTTC.

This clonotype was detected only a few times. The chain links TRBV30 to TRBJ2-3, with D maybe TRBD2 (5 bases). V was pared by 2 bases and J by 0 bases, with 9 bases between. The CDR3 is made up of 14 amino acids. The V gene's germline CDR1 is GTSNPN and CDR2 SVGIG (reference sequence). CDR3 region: CAWSLATSTDTQYF. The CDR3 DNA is TGTGCCTGGAGTTTAGCGACTAGCACAGATACGCAGTATTTT.

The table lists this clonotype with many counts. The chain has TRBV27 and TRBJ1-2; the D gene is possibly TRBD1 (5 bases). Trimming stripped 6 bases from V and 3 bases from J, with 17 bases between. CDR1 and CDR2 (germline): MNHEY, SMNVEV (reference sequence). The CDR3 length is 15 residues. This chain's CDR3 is CASRRGPLGDYGYTF. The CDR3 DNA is TGTGCCAGCAGACGCGGGCCCCTGGGGGACTATGGCTACACCTTC.

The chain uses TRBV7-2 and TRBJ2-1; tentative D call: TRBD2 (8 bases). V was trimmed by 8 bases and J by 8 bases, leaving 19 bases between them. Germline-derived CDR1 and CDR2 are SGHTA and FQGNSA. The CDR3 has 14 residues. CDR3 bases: TGTGCCAGCCACAGGGGCGGGAGGAGGGATGAGCAGTTCTTC. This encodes CASHRGGRRDEQFF.

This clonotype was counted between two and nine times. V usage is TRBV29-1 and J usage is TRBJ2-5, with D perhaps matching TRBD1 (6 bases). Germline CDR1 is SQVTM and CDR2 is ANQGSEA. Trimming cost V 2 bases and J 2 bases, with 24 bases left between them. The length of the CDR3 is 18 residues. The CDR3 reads CSVEFSGPDQGQQETQYF. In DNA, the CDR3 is TGCAGCGTTGAATTTTCCGGGCCCGACCAGGGGCAACAAGAGACCCAGTACTTC.

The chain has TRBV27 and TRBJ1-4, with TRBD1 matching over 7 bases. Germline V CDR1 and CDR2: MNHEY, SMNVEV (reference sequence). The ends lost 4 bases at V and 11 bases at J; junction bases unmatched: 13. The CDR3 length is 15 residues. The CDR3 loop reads CASSSPATGLEKLFF. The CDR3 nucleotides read TGTGCCAGCAGTTCCCCAGCGACAGGGTTAGAGAAACTGTTTTTT. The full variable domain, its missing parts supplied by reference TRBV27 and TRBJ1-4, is EAQVTQNPRYLITVTGKKLTVTCSQNMNHEYMSWYRQDPGLGLRQIYYSMNVEVTDKGDVPEGYKVSRKEKRNFPLILESPSPNQTSLYFCASSSPATGLEKLFFGSGTQLSVL.

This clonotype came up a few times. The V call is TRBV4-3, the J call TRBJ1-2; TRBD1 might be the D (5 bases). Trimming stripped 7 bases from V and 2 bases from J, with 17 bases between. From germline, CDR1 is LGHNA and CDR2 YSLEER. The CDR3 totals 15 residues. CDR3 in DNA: TGCGCCAGCACGGCGAGCGGCTGGGGCAACTATGGCTACACCTTC. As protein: CASTASGWGNYGYTF.

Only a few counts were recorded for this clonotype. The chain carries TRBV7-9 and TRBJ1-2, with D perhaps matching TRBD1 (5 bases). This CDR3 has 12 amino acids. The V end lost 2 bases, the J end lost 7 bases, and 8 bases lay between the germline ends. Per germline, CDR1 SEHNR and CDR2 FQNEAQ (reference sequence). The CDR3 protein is CASSLTGFGYTF. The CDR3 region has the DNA TGTGCCAGCAGCTTAACAGGATTTGGCTACACCTTC.

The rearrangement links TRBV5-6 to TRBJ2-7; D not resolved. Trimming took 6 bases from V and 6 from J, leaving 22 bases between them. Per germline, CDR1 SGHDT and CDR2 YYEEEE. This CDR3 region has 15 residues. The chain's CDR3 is CASTPPRRPSGEQYF. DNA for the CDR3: TGTGCCAGCACCCCTCCAAGGCGGCCTTCGGGCGAGCAGTACTTC.

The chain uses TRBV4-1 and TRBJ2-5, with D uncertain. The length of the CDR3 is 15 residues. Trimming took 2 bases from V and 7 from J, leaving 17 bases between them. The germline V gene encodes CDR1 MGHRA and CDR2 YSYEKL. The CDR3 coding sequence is TGCGCCAGCAGCCAACTTACGGCCCTCCCAATGACCCAGTACTTC. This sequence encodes CASSQLTALPMTQYF.

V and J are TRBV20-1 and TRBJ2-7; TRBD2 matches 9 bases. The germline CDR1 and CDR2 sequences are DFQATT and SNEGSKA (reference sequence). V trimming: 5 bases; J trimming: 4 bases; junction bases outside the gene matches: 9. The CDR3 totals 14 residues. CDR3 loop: CSAPAGGYGYEQYF. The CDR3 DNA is TGCAGTGCTCCAGCGGGAGGCTACGGTTACGAGCAGTACTTC.

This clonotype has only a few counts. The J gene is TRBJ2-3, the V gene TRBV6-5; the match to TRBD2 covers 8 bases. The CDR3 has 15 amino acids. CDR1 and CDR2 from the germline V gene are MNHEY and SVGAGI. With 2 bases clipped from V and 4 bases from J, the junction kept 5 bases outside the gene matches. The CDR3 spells CASSYGGGRSDTQYF. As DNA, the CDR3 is TGTGCCAGCAGTTACGGCGGCGGGAGGTCAGATACGCAGTATTTT.